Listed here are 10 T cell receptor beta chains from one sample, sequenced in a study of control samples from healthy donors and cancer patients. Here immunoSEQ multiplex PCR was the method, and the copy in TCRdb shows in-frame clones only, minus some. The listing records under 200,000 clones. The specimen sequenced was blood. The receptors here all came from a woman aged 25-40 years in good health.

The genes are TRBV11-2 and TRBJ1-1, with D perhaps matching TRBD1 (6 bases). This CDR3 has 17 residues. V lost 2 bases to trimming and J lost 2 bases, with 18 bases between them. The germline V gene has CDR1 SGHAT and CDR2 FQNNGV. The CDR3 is CASSLTTGRVENTEAFF. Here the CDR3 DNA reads TGTGCCAGCAGCTTAACTACAGGGCGCGTGGAAAACACTGAAGCTTTCTTT.

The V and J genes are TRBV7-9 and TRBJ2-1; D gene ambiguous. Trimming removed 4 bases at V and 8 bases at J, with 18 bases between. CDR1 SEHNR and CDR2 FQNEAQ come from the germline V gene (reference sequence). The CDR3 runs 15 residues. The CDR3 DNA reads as TGTGCCAGCAGCTCCCGGGCCAACTTTAGGGATGAGCAGTTCTTC. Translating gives CASSSRANFRDEQFF. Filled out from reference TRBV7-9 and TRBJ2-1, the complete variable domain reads DTGVSQNPRHKITKRGQNVTFRCDPISEHNRLYWYRQTLGQGPEFLTYFQNEAQLEKSRLLSDRFSAERPKGSFSTLEIQRTEQGDSAMYLCASSSRANFRDEQFFGPGTRLTVL.

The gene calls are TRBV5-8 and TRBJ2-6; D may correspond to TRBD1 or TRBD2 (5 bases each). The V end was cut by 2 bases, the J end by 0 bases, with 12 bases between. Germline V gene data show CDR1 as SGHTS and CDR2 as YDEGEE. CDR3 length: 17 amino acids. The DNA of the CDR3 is TGTGCCAGCAGCTTTTTTAAGGGGACCTCTGGGGCCAACGTCCTGACTTTC. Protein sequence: CASSFFKGTSGANVLTF.

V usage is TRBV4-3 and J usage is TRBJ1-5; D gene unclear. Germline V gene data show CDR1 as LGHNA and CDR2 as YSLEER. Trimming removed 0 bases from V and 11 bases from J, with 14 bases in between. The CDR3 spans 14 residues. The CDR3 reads CASSQDFVAQTQHF. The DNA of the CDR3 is TGCGCCAGCAGCCAAGATTTCGTGGCGCAGACCCAGCATTTT.

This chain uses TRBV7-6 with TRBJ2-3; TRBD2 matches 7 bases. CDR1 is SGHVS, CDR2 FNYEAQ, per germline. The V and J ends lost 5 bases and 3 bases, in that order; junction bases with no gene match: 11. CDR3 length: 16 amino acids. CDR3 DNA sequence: TGTGCCAGCAGCGCTTACCTAGGGCGGGGGACAGATACGCAGTATTTT. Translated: CASSAYLGRGTDTQYF.

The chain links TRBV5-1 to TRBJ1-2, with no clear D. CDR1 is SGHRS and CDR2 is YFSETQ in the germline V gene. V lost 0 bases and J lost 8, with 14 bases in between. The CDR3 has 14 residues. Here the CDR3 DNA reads TGCGCCAGCAGCTTGGGTAGGGCTGAGAGCGGCTACACCTTC. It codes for CASSLGRAESGYTF. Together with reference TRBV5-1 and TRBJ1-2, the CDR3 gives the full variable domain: KAGVTQTPRYLIKTRGQQVTLSCSPISGHRSVSWYQQTPGQGLQFLFEYFSETQRNKGNFPGRFSGRQFSNSRSEMNVSTLELGDSALYLCASSLGRAESGYTFGSGTRLTVV.

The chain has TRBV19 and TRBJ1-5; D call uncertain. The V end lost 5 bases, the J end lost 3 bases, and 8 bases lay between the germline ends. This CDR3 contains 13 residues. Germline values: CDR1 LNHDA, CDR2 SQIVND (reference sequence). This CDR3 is CASSWAINQPQHF. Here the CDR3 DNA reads TGTGCCAGTAGTTGGGCCATCAATCAGCCCCAGCATTTT.

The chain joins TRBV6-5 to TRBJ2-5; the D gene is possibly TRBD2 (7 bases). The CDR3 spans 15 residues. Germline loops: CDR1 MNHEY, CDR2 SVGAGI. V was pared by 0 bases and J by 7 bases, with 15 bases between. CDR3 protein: CASSYSTQGGGTQYF. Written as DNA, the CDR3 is TGTGCCAGCAGTTACTCTACACAGGGAGGGGGGACCCAGTACTTC.

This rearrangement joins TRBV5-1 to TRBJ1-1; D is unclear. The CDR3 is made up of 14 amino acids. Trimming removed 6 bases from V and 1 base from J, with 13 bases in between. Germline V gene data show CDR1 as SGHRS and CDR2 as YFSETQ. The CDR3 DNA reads TGCGCCAGCAATGATGGCATTAAGAACACTGAAGCTTTCTTT. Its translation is CASNDGIKNTEAFF.

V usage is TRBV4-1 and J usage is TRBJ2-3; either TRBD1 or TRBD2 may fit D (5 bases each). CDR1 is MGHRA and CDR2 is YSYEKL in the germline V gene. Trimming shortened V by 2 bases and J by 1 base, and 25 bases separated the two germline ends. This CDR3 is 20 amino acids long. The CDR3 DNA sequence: TGCGCCAGCAGCCAATTCCCGGCTTTGATGGGACCCCAAGGCACAGATACGCAGTATTTT. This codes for CASSQFPALMGPQGTDTQYF.